This T cell receptor beta chain was obtained from a study of OX40 agonist ivuxolimab in advanced cancers. Study-level information: Mean age about 60 years, range roughly 20 to 85; roughly 82% male.

The assay was immunoSEQ multiplex PCR, and TCRdb's table has in-frame clones only and misses some. The table has approximately 25,000 clones, around nine tenths seen once; the top ten hold roughly 30%. The CDR3 loop spans 15 amino acids. CDR1 and CDR2 (germline): GTSNPN, SVGIG (reference sequence). The V gene end was trimmed by 1 base and the J gene end by 0 bases; junction bases not matched to a gene: 3. The V call is TRBV30, the J call TRBJ2-7, with 10 bases that match TRBD1. The sequence derives from an adult with an advanced solid tumor such as melanoma, head and neck, liver or kidney cancer. This specimen was CD4+ or CD8+ T cells sorted from blood, taken in a trial of the OX40 agonist ivuxolimab. The CDR3 sequence is CAWSGGTGDSYEQYF. Written as DNA, the CDR3 is TGTGCCTGGAGTGGCGGGACAGGGGACTCCTACGAGCAGTACTTC.